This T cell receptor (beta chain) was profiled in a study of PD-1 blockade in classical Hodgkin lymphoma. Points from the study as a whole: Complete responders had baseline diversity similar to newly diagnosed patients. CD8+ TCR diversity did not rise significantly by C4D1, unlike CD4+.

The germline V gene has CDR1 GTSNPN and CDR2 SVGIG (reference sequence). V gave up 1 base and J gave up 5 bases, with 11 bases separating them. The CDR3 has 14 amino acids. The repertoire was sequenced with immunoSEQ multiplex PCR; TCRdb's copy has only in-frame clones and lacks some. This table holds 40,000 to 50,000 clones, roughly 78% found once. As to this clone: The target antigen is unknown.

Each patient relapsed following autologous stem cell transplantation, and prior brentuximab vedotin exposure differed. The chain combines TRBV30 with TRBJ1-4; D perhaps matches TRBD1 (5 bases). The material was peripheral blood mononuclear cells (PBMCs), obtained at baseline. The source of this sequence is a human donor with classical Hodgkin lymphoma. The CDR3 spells CAWSAGAPNEKLFF. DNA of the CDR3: TGTGCCTGGAGTGCCGGGGCGCCGAATGAAAAACTGTTTTTT.